These 16 T cell receptor beta chains were sequenced from one sample in a study of shared clonotypes between healthy human individuals. Naive CD8 cells lacked CD45RO, underwent positive selection for CCR7 and left out terminally differentiated effector memory CD45RA+ cells. Data came from immunoSEQ multiplex PCR; TCRdb stores just in-frame clones and leaves some out. The table has hundreds of thousands of clones, 80% to 95% seen once. The material sequenced was naive CD8+ T cells sorted from blood. The receptor set was obtained from a young man in good health.

J is TRBJ2-2 and V is TRBV11-2; D is perhaps TRBD2 (6 bases). Germline V gene lookup returns CDR1 SGHAT and CDR2 FQNNGV. The CDR3 length is 16 residues. Trimming took 1 base from V and 6 from J, leaving 15 bases between them. CDR3 sequence (DNA): TGTGCCAGCAGCTTAGGTCGCGGGATGGGGTCCGGGGAGCTGTTTTTT. Protein: CASSLGRGMGSGELFF.

A remark on this clone: Other DNA sequences within the sample encode an identical CDR3. The rearrangement joins TRBV5-1 to TRBJ2-5; TRBD2 matches 8 bases. CDR1 is SGHRS, CDR2 YFSETQ, per germline. The length of the CDR3 is 16 residues. V lost 5 bases to trimming and J lost 2 bases; unmatched junction nucleotides: 11. The CDR3 DNA reads TGCGCCAGCAGTAGGAGTTTAGCGGGACTACAAGAGACCCAGTACTTC. Its translation: CASSRSLAGLQETQYF.

This chain uses TRBV18 with TRBJ1-5; 10 positions agree with TRBD1. The CDR3 is 16 amino acids. Unmatched junction bases numbered 9, after V lost 4 bases and J lost 6 bases. Germline loops: CDR1 KGHSH, CDR2 LQKENI. As DNA, the CDR3 is TGTGCCAGCTCACATCTAGAGACAGGGGGCTCTCAGCCCCAGCATTTT. Its protein product is CASSHLETGGSQPQHF.

V usage is TRBV27 and J usage is TRBJ1-4, with 8 bases fitting TRBD1. The germline V gene has CDR1 MNHEY and CDR2 SMNVEV (reference sequence). The CDR3 has 15 amino acids. J gave up 7 bases and V 7 bases, and 11 bases lay outside the gene matches. CDR3 residues: CASTSRGRSSEKLFF. The CDR3 DNA is TGTGCCAGCACTTCCAGGGGGCGATCAAGTGAAAAACTGTTTTTT.

The chain links TRBV7-9 to TRBJ2-7; D unclear. This CDR3 contains 15 residues. V lost 7 bases to trimming and J lost 0 bases, with 16 bases between them. Germline V gene data show CDR1 as SEHNR and CDR2 as FQNEAQ (reference sequence). CDR3 residues: CASIGEAKSSYEQYF. The CDR3 nucleotides read TGTGCCAGCATCGGAGAGGCCAAAAGCTCCTACGAGCAGTACTTC.

J is TRBJ2-1 and V is TRBV4-3; 11 bases match TRBD2. With V trimmed by 5 bases and J by 6 bases, 6 bases remained unmatched. CDR1 and CDR2 (germline): LGHNA, YSLEER. There are 15 residues in the CDR3. In nucleotides, the CDR3 is TGCGCCAGCAGCAGGGGGACTAGCGGAATCAATGAGCAGTTCTTC. Its protein is CASSRGTSGINEQFF.

The chain combines TRBV11-2 with TRBJ2-2, with 7 positions matching TRBD1. The CDR3 sequence is 17 residues long. The V gene's germline CDR1 is SGHAT and CDR2 FQNNGV. Trimming cost V 5 bases and J 2 bases; bases outside gene matches: 11. The CDR3 DNA reads TGTGCCAGCAGCCCACCGAGACAGGGCACAAACACCGGGGAGCTGTTTTTT. This sequence encodes CASSPPRQGTNTGELFF.

V gene TRBV29-1 combines with J gene TRBJ2-7, with TRBD2 matching 10 bases. Unmatched junction bases numbered 2, after V lost 6 bases and J lost 6 bases. Germline V gene lookup returns CDR1 SQVTM and CDR2 ANQGSEA. The CDR3 extends over 11 amino acids. The CDR3 bases are TGCAGCGTACGGACTAGCGGCGAGCAGTACTTC. Its protein is CSVRTSGEQYF.

V gene TRBV14 combines with J gene TRBJ2-7, with D possibly matching TRBD2 (6 bases). This CDR3 comprises 13 residues. Trimming took 4 bases from V and 7 from J, leaving 14 bases between them. Germline CDR1 is SGHDN and CDR2 is FVKESK. CDR3 protein: CASSLPSAGEQYF. The CDR3 nucleotides are TGTGCCAGCAGCCTCCCCAGCGCGGGAGAGCAGTACTTC.

The V gene is TRBV6-5, the J gene TRBJ1-5; D is ambiguous. The CDR3 is 13 residues long. Trimming removed 0 bases at V and 6 bases at J, with 6 bases between. The germline gives CDR1 MNHEY, CDR2 SVGAGI. The CDR3 sequence is CASSYSGIQPQHF. Here the CDR3 DNA reads TGTGCCAGCAGTTACTCAGGGATTCAGCCCCAGCATTTT.

The chain carries TRBV6-1 and TRBJ2-1; possibly TRBD1 or TRBD2 for D (5 bases each). The V and J ends lost 2 bases and 4 bases respectively, with 18 bases between them. The germline V gene encodes CDR1 MNHNS and CDR2 SASEGT. The CDR3 extends over 17 amino acids. CDR3 sequence reads: CASSEKSLSGPYNEQFF. DNA for the CDR3: TGTGCCAGCAGTGAAAAGAGTTTGTCGGGGCCATACAATGAGCAGTTCTTC.

The V call is TRBV7-3, the J call TRBJ2-1; 8 bases align to TRBD1. This CDR3 has 14 residues. From germline, CDR1 is SGHTA and CDR2 FQGTGA. Trimming took 3 bases from V and 6 from J; bases not matched to a gene: 4. CDR3 sequence reads: CASSLGQGANEQFF. In DNA form, the CDR3 reads TGTGCCAGCAGCTTGGGTCAGGGGGCCAATGAGCAGTTCTTC.

This chain uses TRBV5-3 with TRBJ2-3, with 7 bases fitting TRBD1. TRBV5-3 qualifies as an ORF whose function is uncertain. V dropped 2 bases and J dropped 1; count of bases not matched to a gene: 10. This CDR3 comprises 17 residues. The DNA of the CDR3 is TGTGCCAGAAGCTTAAACCCCGACAGGGCCCGCACAGATACGCAGTATTTT. Its translation: CARSLNPDRARTDTQYF.

This chain joins TRBV28 and TRBJ2-7; 10 positions agree with TRBD2. Germline V gene data show CDR1 as MDHEN and CDR2 as SYDVKM. This CDR3 contains 16 residues. V shed 3 bases and J 0 bases; nucleotides not matched to a gene: 5. The CDR3 is CASSFGLAESSYEQYF. The CDR3 nucleotides read TGTGCCAGCAGTTTCGGACTAGCGGAAAGCTCCTACGAGCAGTACTTC.

This chain links TRBV7-9 with TRBJ1-1; no clear D gene. The germline V gene encodes CDR1 SEHNR and CDR2 FQNEAQ (reference sequence). The V end was cut by 5 bases, the J end by 1 base, with 17 bases between. The CDR3 extends over 16 amino acids. The CDR3 reads CASSTTRLQWNTEAFF. Here the CDR3 DNA reads TGTGCCAGCAGCACAACGAGACTACAGTGGAACACTGAAGCTTTCTTT.

The sample holds one count of this clone. The chain carries TRBV28 and TRBJ1-2; 9 nucleotides match TRBD1. The CDR3 has 14 amino acids. CDR1 MDHEN and CDR2 SYDVKM come from the germline V gene. Trimming removed 5 bases from V and 7 bases from J; junction bases left unmatched: 8. The DNA of the CDR3 is TGTGCCAGCAGTCTCGTGGACAGGGGAGGTGGCTACACCTTC. Amino acids: CASSLVDRGGGYTF.